The rows below give T cell receptor beta chains drawn from one sample of a study of T cells after posttransplantation cyclophosphamide. The data were produced by immunoSEQ multiplex PCR, yet TCRdb's version contains in-frame clones alone and is incomplete. The table includes about 32,000 clones, approximately 90% detected once. Sequencing used PBMCs. These receptors were obtained from a middle-aged woman with a blood cancer, CMV-positive, and with a related stem cell donor. CDR3s include the opening cysteine and the closing phenylalanine or tryptophan. Fields, in order: D gene, clone size, J gene, V gene, CDR3 DNA, CDR3 protein. A D gene is named only where the DNA matches it firmly. The listing skips clone size in some rows; elsewhere it reads once, few, many or a size class.

d_gene: .; abundance: .; j_gene: TRBJ2-1; v_gene: TRBV28; CDR3nt: TGTGCCAGCAGTACCCCCTGGGATATCAGGGTAGCGGTCTATGAGCAGTTCTTC; CDR3aa: CASSTPWDIRVAVYEQFF
d_gene: .; abundance: .; j_gene: TRBJ1-6; v_gene: TRBV21-1; CDR3nt: TGTGCCAGCAGCAAAGGGGGGTACGGGGGTGTTAATTCACCCCTCCACTTT; CDR3aa: CASSKGGYGGVNSPLHF
d_gene: .; abundance: .; j_gene: TRBJ1-1; v_gene: TRBV2; CDR3nt: TGTGCCAGCACCTATAGGACTCTGAACACTGAAGCTTTCTTT; CDR3aa: CASTYRTLNTEAFF
d_gene: TRBD1; abundance: few; j_gene: TRBJ1-4; v_gene: TRBV6-5; CDR3nt: TGTGCCAGCCAGGGGGGTGAAAAACTGTTTTTT; CDR3aa: CASQGGEKLFF
d_gene: TRBD2; abundance: .; j_gene: TRBJ2-3; v_gene: TRBV19; CDR3nt: TGTGCCAGTAGTAAGACTAGCGGGGGATACACAGATACGCAGTATTTT; CDR3aa: CASSKTSGGYTDTQYF
d_gene: TRBD2; abundance: once; j_gene: TRBJ2-2; v_gene: TRBV9; CDR3nt: TGTGCCAGCAGCGAGGGAGGGACTAACACCGGGGAGCTGTTTTTT; CDR3aa: CASSEGGTNTGELFF
d_gene: .; abundance: .; j_gene: TRBJ1-1; v_gene: TRBV4-3; CDR3nt: TGCGCCAGCAGCCCCTCAACAGGGAGAGGATCTGAAGCTTTCTTT; CDR3aa: CASSPSTGRGSEAFF
d_gene: .; abundance: .; j_gene: TRBJ2-5; v_gene: TRBV6-5; CDR3nt: TGTGCCAGCAGTTACGGAGGGACCCAGTACTTC; CDR3aa: CASSYGGTQYF
d_gene: TRBD1; abundance: .; j_gene: TRBJ2-5; v_gene: TRBV25-1; CDR3nt: TGTGCCAGCAGCCTCTATGACAGGGAAGAGACCCAGTACTTC; CDR3aa: CASSLYDREETQYF
d_gene: .; abundance: .; j_gene: TRBJ2-7; v_gene: TRBV5-6; CDR3nt: TGTGCCAGCAGCTTGCCAAACGGGCAGGGGAAGTACTTC; CDR3aa: CASSLPNGQGKYF
d_gene: TRBD2; abundance: .; j_gene: TRBJ2-5; v_gene: TRBV4-2; CDR3nt: TGTGCCAGCAGCCAAGATGGGCAGGGAGGGGAGACCCAGTACTTC; CDR3aa: CASSQDGQGGETQYF
d_gene: TRBD2; abundance: .; j_gene: TRBJ2-1; v_gene: TRBV7-9; CDR3nt: TGTGCCAGCAGCCCATTGGCGGGGGGCCTCTCCTACAATGAGCAGTTCTTC; CDR3aa: CASSPLAGGLSYNEQFF
d_gene: .; abundance: .; j_gene: TRBJ1-2; v_gene: TRBV4-1; CDR3nt: TGCGCCAGCAGCCAACAGACAGAACGAGCTAACTATGGCTACACCTTC; CDR3aa: CASSQQTERANYGYTF
d_gene: .; abundance: .; j_gene: TRBJ1-5; v_gene: TRBV27; CDR3nt: TGTGCCAGCAGTGACCTGCAGGGAACCAGCAATCAGCCCCAGCATTTT; CDR3aa: CASSDLQGTSNQPQHF
d_gene: TRBD1; abundance: .; j_gene: TRBJ1-2; v_gene: TRBV27; CDR3nt: TGTGCCAGCAGTTCCACCCCGGGACAGGTCTATGGCTACACCTTC; CDR3aa: CASSSTPGQVYGYTF
d_gene: TRBD1; abundance: .; j_gene: TRBJ2-5; v_gene: TRBV29-1; CDR3nt: TGCAGCGTTCATCTGGACAGGTCGGGGGAGACCCAGTACTTC; CDR3aa: CSVHLDRSGETQYF
d_gene: TRBD1; abundance: .; j_gene: TRBJ1-4; v_gene: TRBV4-1; CDR3nt: TGCGCCAGCAGACCCCCCGGACAGGGTAATGAAAAACTGTTTTTT; CDR3aa: CASRPPGQGNEKLFF
d_gene: TRBD2; abundance: few; j_gene: TRBJ2-5; v_gene: TRBV4-2; CDR3nt: TGTGCCAGCAGCCGCGTCGGGACTAGCGGGGGGTCGGGGCAAGAGACCCAGTACTTC; CDR3aa: CASSRVGTSGGSGQETQYF
d_gene: .; abundance: .; j_gene: TRBJ1-6; v_gene: TRBV5-4; CDR3nt: TGTGCCAGCAGTCTAGACAGGCTGTATTCACCCCTCCACTTT; CDR3aa: CASSLDRLYSPLHF
d_gene: TRBD2; abundance: .; j_gene: TRBJ2-1; v_gene: TRBV27; CDR3nt: TGTGCCAGCAGTCGGCTAGCGGGGTCCCCGTCCTACAATGAGCAGTTCTTC; CDR3aa: CASSRLAGSPSYNEQFF
d_gene: TRBD1; abundance: .; j_gene: TRBJ1-4; v_gene: TRBV7-2; CDR3nt: TGTGCCAGCAGCTTAGCGGGACAGAGAAGGGGGAATGAAAAACTGTTTTTT; CDR3aa: CASSLAGQRRGNEKLFF
d_gene: .; abundance: .; j_gene: TRBJ2-7; v_gene: TRBV9; CDR3nt: TGTGCCAGCAGCAGGACACGGGCTTCGTCCGAGCAGTACTTC; CDR3aa: CASSRTRASSEQYF
d_gene: TRBD1; abundance: .; j_gene: TRBJ1-2; v_gene: TRBV6-6; CDR3nt: TGTGCCAGCAGCCCGGGACAGGGAGGTGGCTACACCTTC; CDR3aa: CASSPGQGGGYTF
d_gene: TRBD2; abundance: .; j_gene: TRBJ2-1; v_gene: TRBV27; CDR3nt: TGTGCCAGCAGTTTATTTTCGCCCCGGGGTAGCGGGGGGAACTACAATGAGCAGTTCTTC; CDR3aa: CASSLFSPRGSGGNYNEQFF
d_gene: TRBD1; abundance: .; j_gene: TRBJ1-4; v_gene: TRBV4-2; CDR3nt: TGTGCCAGCAGCCAGCAGGGGGCCCCTGAAAAACTGTTTTTT; CDR3aa: CASSQQGAPEKLFF
d_gene: .; abundance: .; j_gene: TRBJ1-4; v_gene: TRBV18; CDR3nt: TGTGCCAGCTCACCGGGGGGAAACGGAGAAAAACTGTTTTTT; CDR3aa: CASSPGGNGEKLFF
d_gene: .; abundance: .; j_gene: TRBJ1-2; v_gene: TRBV2; CDR3nt: TGTGCCAGCGGGGGACTTCTTGTCGACTATGGCTACACCTTC; CDR3aa: CASGGLLVDYGYTF
d_gene: TRBD1; abundance: .; j_gene: TRBJ1-2; v_gene: TRBV4-2; CDR3nt: TGTGCCAGCAGCCAAGGGACAGGGAACTATGGCTACACCTTC; CDR3aa: CASSQGTGNYGYTF
d_gene: TRBD1; abundance: once; j_gene: TRBJ1-2; v_gene: TRBV27; CDR3nt: TGTGCCAGCAGTCCGCAGGGGGCGCCAAGCTACACCTTC; CDR3aa: CASSPQGAPSYTF
d_gene: TRBD1; abundance: .; j_gene: TRBJ1-1; v_gene: TRBV5-1; CDR3nt: TGCGCCAGCAGCTGGTTGACAGGGGGCTCTGAAGCTTTCTTT; CDR3aa: CASSWLTGGSEAFF
d_gene: TRBD1; abundance: .; j_gene: TRBJ2-1; v_gene: TRBV19; CDR3nt: TGTGCCAGTAGAGGCAGGGGGTTGTTCTTC; CDR3aa: CASRGRGLFF
d_gene: .; abundance: once; j_gene: TRBJ1-1; v_gene: TRBV2; CDR3nt: TGTGCCAGCAGTGAAGAAGCCGGGGACACTGAAGCTTTCTTT; CDR3aa: CASSEEAGDTEAFF
d_gene: TRBD1; abundance: once; j_gene: TRBJ2-7; v_gene: TRBV18; CDR3nt: TGTGCCAGCTCGATCGCGACAGGGACCGAGCAGTACTTC; CDR3aa: CASSIATGTEQYF
d_gene: TRBD1; abundance: once; j_gene: TRBJ2-7; v_gene: TRBV29-1; CDR3nt: TGCAGCGTCTGGACAGGGGATTCCTACGAGCAGTACTTC; CDR3aa: CSVWTGDSYEQYF
d_gene: TRBD2; abundance: .; j_gene: TRBJ2-5; v_gene: TRBV5-8; CDR3nt: TGTGCCAGCAGCTTGGCACCCGCTAGCGGGGGGGAAGAGACCCAGTACTTC; CDR3aa: CASSLAPASGGEETQYF
d_gene: TRBD1; abundance: .; j_gene: TRBJ1-1; v_gene: TRBV7-2; CDR3nt: TGTGCCAGCACCCAGGGGGTGAACACTGAAGCTTTCTTT; CDR3aa: CASTQGVNTEAFF
d_gene: .; abundance: .; j_gene: TRBJ2-3; v_gene: TRBV6-4; CDR3nt: TGTGCCAGCAGCGCGGGTCCCAGCACAGATACGCAGTATTTT; CDR3aa: CASSAGPSTDTQYF
d_gene: .; abundance: .; j_gene: TRBJ2-5; v_gene: TRBV9; CDR3nt: TGTGCCAGCAGCGTAGCTATTAGACAAGAGACCCAGTACTTC; CDR3aa: CASSVAIRQETQYF
d_gene: TRBD1; abundance: .; j_gene: TRBJ1-6; v_gene: TRBV7-8; CDR3nt: TGTGCCAGCAGCGGGACAGTTAATTCACCCCTCCACTTT; CDR3aa: CASSGTVNSPLHF
d_gene: .; abundance: .; j_gene: TRBJ1-5; v_gene: TRBV2; CDR3nt: TGTGCCAGCAGGGGCATGACACTAGTTAATCAGCCCCAGCATTTT; CDR3aa: CASRGMTLVNQPQHF
d_gene: .; abundance: .; j_gene: TRBJ2-7; v_gene: TRBV10-2; CDR3nt: TGCGCCATCAAGGAGGGGGCATCCTACGAGCAGTACTTC; CDR3aa: CAIKEGASYEQYF
d_gene: TRBD1; abundance: .; j_gene: TRBJ1-4; v_gene: TRBV6-6; CDR3nt: TGTGCCAGCAGCCGGACAGGGTCCAATGAAAAACTGTTTTTT; CDR3aa: CASSRTGSNEKLFF
d_gene: TRBD1; abundance: .; j_gene: TRBJ2-2; v_gene: TRBV6-1; CDR3nt: TGTGCCAGCAGTGCCCGACAGGGGAACACCGGGGAGCTGTTTTTT; CDR3aa: CASSARQGNTGELFF
d_gene: .; abundance: .; j_gene: TRBJ1-1; v_gene: TRBV27; CDR3nt: TGTGCCAGCAGTTCGGTGGACACCTTGAACACTGAAGCTTTCTTT; CDR3aa: CASSSVDTLNTEAFF
d_gene: .; abundance: .; j_gene: TRBJ2-7; v_gene: TRBV7-8; CDR3nt: TGTGCCAGCAGCTCGGACTCTCCCTACGAGCAGTACTTC; CDR3aa: CASSSDSPYEQYF
d_gene: TRBD2; abundance: .; j_gene: TRBJ2-7; v_gene: TRBV7-2; CDR3nt: TGTGCCAGCAGCTCCGAAGCGGGACCCTACGAGCAGTACTTC; CDR3aa: CASSSEAGPYEQYF
d_gene: TRBD1; abundance: once; j_gene: TRBJ1-6; v_gene: TRBV19; CDR3nt: TGTGCCAGTAGTAGGGACAGCACACTCCTATCACCCCTCCACTTT; CDR3aa: CASSRDSTLLSPLHF
d_gene: .; abundance: few; j_gene: TRBJ2-1; v_gene: TRBV11-1; CDR3nt: TGTGCCAGCAGCTTGGGCCGCTTTCGGAACAATGAGCAGTTCTTC; CDR3aa: CASSLGRFRNNEQFF
d_gene: .; abundance: .; j_gene: TRBJ2-1; v_gene: TRBV7-7; CDR3nt: TGTGCTAGCAGCCCCGACCGGACACTCAGCTCCTACAATGAGCAGTTCTTC; CDR3aa: CASSPDRTLSSYNEQFF
d_gene: .; abundance: .; j_gene: TRBJ1-2; v_gene: TRBV6-1; CDR3nt: TGTGCCAGCAGACCGGACAGACACTATGGCTACACCTTC; CDR3aa: CASRPDRHYGYTF
d_gene: .; abundance: .; j_gene: TRBJ1-2; v_gene: TRBV5-6; CDR3nt: TGTGCCAGCAGCTTGGGTAGTGACAGCTGGGTGGACTATGGCTACACCTTC; CDR3aa: CASSLGSDSWVDYGYTF
d_gene: .; abundance: .; j_gene: TRBJ2-6; v_gene: TRBV5-6; CDR3nt: TGTGCCAGCAGCTTATATGGTGGGACAGGGGCCAACGTCCTGACTTTC; CDR3aa: CASSLYGGTGANVLTF
d_gene: .; abundance: .; j_gene: TRBJ1-4; v_gene: TRBV5-1; CDR3nt: TGCGCCAGCAGCCCGACAGGCCCGGGGACTAATGAAAAACTGTTTTTT; CDR3aa: CASSPTGPGTNEKLFF
d_gene: TRBD2; abundance: .; j_gene: TRBJ2-3; v_gene: TRBV5-6; CDR3nt: TGTGCCAGCAGCTTTCTAGCGGGGGGGTTCACTAGCACAGATACGCAGTATTTT; CDR3aa: CASSFLAGGFTSTDTQYF
d_gene: TRBD2; abundance: .; j_gene: TRBJ2-3; v_gene: TRBV7-9; CDR3nt: TGTGCCATCCCGGGACTAGCGGATACAGATACGCAGTATTTT; CDR3aa: CAIPGLADTDTQYF
d_gene: .; abundance: once; j_gene: TRBJ2-5; v_gene: TRBV18; CDR3nt: TGTGCCAGCTCACCACCGAAGCCCTCGTACCAAGAGACCCAGTACTTC; CDR3aa: CASSPPKPSYQETQYF
d_gene: .; abundance: .; j_gene: TRBJ1-1; v_gene: TRBV2; CDR3nt: TGTGCCAGCAGTGACAGGGGTTTGAACACTGAAGCTTTCTTT; CDR3aa: CASSDRGLNTEAFF
d_gene: TRBD2; abundance: .; j_gene: TRBJ2-2; v_gene: TRBV14; CDR3nt: TGTGCCAGCAGCTCCCGGGAGGGCACCGGGGAGCTGTTTTTT; CDR3aa: CASSSREGTGELFF
d_gene: TRBD2; abundance: .; j_gene: TRBJ2-2; v_gene: TRBV28; CDR3nt: TGTGCCAGCAGTTTAGAGGGCGGGGGGAACACCGGGGAGCTGTTTTTT; CDR3aa: CASSLEGGGNTGELFF